The sequence of this T cell receptor beta chain was determined in a study of control samples from healthy donors and cancer patients. Repertoires were generated with immunoSEQ multiplex PCR, while TCRdb's copy carries only in-frame clones and drops some. Here the sample spans 100,000 to 150,000 clones, approximately 89% being singletons. This clone was observed once. V gave up 5 bases and J gave up 3 bases, with 16 bases separating them. The CDR3 length is 15 residues. Germline V gene lookup returns CDR1 MNHEY and CDR2 SVGAGI. The chain combines TRBV6-5 with TRBJ1-1; D gene uncertain. Material for sequencing was PBMCs. The TCR sequence derives from a man aged 50-59 years with head and neck cancer. CDR3 residues: CASSPTDGLHTEAFF. The CDR3 coding sequence is TGTGCCAGCAGTCCAACGGACGGACTTCACACTGAAGCTTTCTTT.